The 22 T cell receptor beta chains given below trace back to one sample, sequenced in a study of neurological immune-mediated disorders (dated by TCRdb to about 2019). The protocol used for the library was 5' RACE. Sequencing was performed on an Illumina HiSeq 2500. TCRdb passed the public sequencing reads through fastp at Q25 and MiXCR, retaining productive beta sequences. Rows matching on CDR3 protein sequence are summarized as one entry with the most common DNA and genes. Across this sample there are around 20,000 distinct CDR3 sequences, with about 6.2% seen only once. The top ten clonotypes cover 45% to 50% of the sample. The sample was CD8+ T cells from blood. These receptors were collected from a man aged 18 to 29 in good health.

This clonotype was seen ten or more times. This rearrangement joins TRBV18 to TRBJ1-1; D gene uncertain. With 1 base removed from V and 1 base from J, the gap between germline ends came to 7 bases. The CDR3 has 14 amino acids. Per the germline V gene, CDR1 is KGHSH and CDR2 is LQKENI. The DNA for the CDR3 is TGTGCCAGCTCACCACGTTCCGGGAACACTGAAGCTTTCTTT. It codes for CASSPRSGNTEAFF.

At least ten counts were recorded for this clonotype. The CDR3 region is CASRYSNTEAFF. The CDR3 nucleotides are TGTGCCAGCAGATATTCGAACACTGAAGCTTTCTTT. The chain links TRBV25-1 to TRBJ1-1; the D is unclear. CDR3 length: 12 residues. Trimming removed 6 bases from V and 1 base from J, with 6 bases in between. Germline loops: CDR1 MGHDK, CDR2 SYGVNS.

This clonotype was counted at least ten times. The rearrangement links TRBV7-8 to TRBJ2-1; D might be TRBD2 (5 bases). V was shortened by 5 bases and J by 1 base, with 15 bases between the two germline ends. Germline assignment: CDR1 SGHVS and CDR2 FQNEAQ. The CDR3 extends over 16 amino acids. The CDR3 spells CASSLKPSGSYNEQFF. CDR3 nucleotides: TGTGCCAGCAGCCTAAAACCCAGCGGATCCTACAATGAGCAGTTCTTC.

This clonotype was recorded many times. The genes are TRBV4-3 and TRBJ2-1; no clear D. The CDR3 length is 14 residues. Germline V lookup: CDR1 LGHNA, CDR2 YSLEER. Trimming pared 4 bases from V and 7 bases from J, leaving 14 bases between. CDR3 sequence reads: CASSPLPLFNEQFF. CDR3 bases: TGCGCCAGCAGCCCCTTACCATTATTTAATGAGCAGTTCTTC.

In its sample, this clonotype was seen many times. The gene calls are TRBV11-2 and TRBJ2-5, with D possibly TRBD2 on 6 matching bases. CDR3 length equals 15 residues. With 1 base removed from V and 1 base from J, the gap between germline ends came to 10 bases. From germline, CDR1 is SGHAT and CDR2 FQNNGV. CDR3 in amino acids: CASSLVGGTQETQYF. The CDR3 nucleotides are TGTGCCAGCAGCTTAGTTGGGGGGACCCAAGAGACCCAGTACTTC. The variable domain in full, completed from reference TRBV11-2 and TRBJ2-5, reads EAGVAQSPRYKIIEKRQSVAFWCNPISGHATLYWYQQILGQGPKLLIQFQNNGVVDDSQLPKDRFSAERLKGVDSTLKIQPAKLEDSAVYLCASSLVGGTQETQYFGPGTRLLVL.

This clonotype has a count of ten or more. The CDR3, as DNA: TGCAGTGCTAGAGATCACGAGAGGGGTCCCGGGGAGCTGTTTTTT. Translating gives CSARDHERGPGELFF. This chain connects TRBV20-1 to TRBJ2-2; D possibly uses TRBD1 or TRBD2 (5 bases each). The germline V gene has CDR1 DFQATT and CDR2 SNEGSKA (reference sequence). The CDR3 runs to 15 residues. The V and J ends lost 0 bases and 6 bases respectively, with 14 bases between them.

This clonotype came up many times. The rearrangement joins TRBV29-1 to TRBJ2-2; D unclear. V lost 8 bases and J 0 bases, leaving 10 bases between the germline ends. The germline gives CDR1 SQVTM, CDR2 ANQGSEA. The CDR3 runs to 13 residues. The CDR3 spells CSHRHANTGELFF. CDR3 in DNA: TGCAGCCACCGACACGCGAACACCGGGGAGCTGTTTTTT.

This clonotype was seen just once. This chain joins TRBV6-1 and TRBJ1-1, with TRBD1 matching 10 bases. After removal of 6 bases from V and 1 base from J, the junction contained 14 bases not matched to a gene. The CDR3 sequence is 18 residues long. CDR1 is MNHNS and CDR2 is SASEGT in the germline V gene. The CDR3 region has the DNA TGTGCCAGCAGCGAAAGGTATCTCTGGACAGGGGGGAACACTGAAGCTTTCTTT. Translated, it gives CASSERYLWTGGNTEAFF.

This clonotype has a count of ten or more. The J gene is TRBJ2-7, the V gene TRBV20-1; perhaps TRBD2 as D (5 bases). The CDR3 totals 10 residues. Germline V gene sequence: CDR1 DFQATT, CDR2 SNEGSKA (reference sequence). The CDR3 nucleotides are TGCCGCGTAGGACTTTACGAGCAGTACTTC. Protein product: CRVGLYEQYF.

This clonotype was observed many times. The chain uses TRBV20-1 and TRBJ2-3, with 7 bases fitting TRBD2. Germline trimming cut 1 base from V and 3 bases from J; bases unmatched to any gene: 4. Germline V gene sequence: CDR1 DFQATT, CDR2 SNEGSKA (reference sequence). This CDR3 spans 14 amino acids. The CDR3 loop reads CSARVLGGTDTQYF. DNA of the CDR3: TGCAGTGCTAGAGTTCTGGGGGGGACAGATACGCAGTATTTT.

This clonotype was detected ten times or more. The chain carries TRBV4-1 and TRBJ1-1; 7 positions match TRBD1. The germline V gene has CDR1 MGHRA and CDR2 YSYEKL. This CDR3 is 17 amino acids long. The V and J ends lost 2 bases and 0 bases, in that order; junction bases with no gene match: 9. The CDR3 sequence is CASSQQPTTGLNTEAFF. The CDR3 DNA is TGCGCCAGCAGCCAACAACCTACGACAGGGCTGAACACTGAAGCTTTCTTT.

This clonotype has at least ten counts. The rearrangement uses TRBV7-9 and TRBJ1-5; D is ambiguous. Trimming took off 4 bases at V and 3 bases at J, with 16 bases between the two ends. The CDR3 has 16 amino acids. Germline loops: CDR1 SEHNR, CDR2 FQNEAQ (reference sequence). The CDR3 nucleotides read TGTGCCAGCAGCTCCCAAAATGGACTGATCAATCAGCCCCAGCATTTT. Amino acid sequence: CASSSQNGLINQPQHF.

This clonotype was picked up many times. V is TRBV7-8 and J is TRBJ1-2; D gene unclear. The V gene's germline CDR1 is SGHVS and CDR2 FQNEAQ. The V and J ends lost 1 base and 2 bases respectively, with 14 bases between them. This CDR3 spans 16 amino acids. This CDR3 reads CASSLGGFGTNYGYTF. The DNA of the CDR3 is TGTGCCAGCAGCTTAGGAGGGTTCGGCACAAACTATGGCTACACCTTC.

This clonotype appeared many times. This rearrangement joins TRBV19 to TRBJ2-7, with 8 bases fitting TRBD1. The CDR3 length is 15 residues. Unmatched junction bases numbered 15, after V lost 6 bases and J lost 8 bases. The V gene's germline CDR1 is LNHDA and CDR2 SQIVND (reference sequence). CDR3: CASRPMDRVFLQQYF. The CDR3 bases are TGTGCCAGTAGACCAATGGACAGGGTCTTCCTCCAGCAGTACTTC.

This clonotype showed up many times. One end of the junction is discordant with germline, which a read error may explain. CDR3 loop: CASSLGIAGGLLPF. DNA of the CDR3: TGTGCCAGCAGCTTGGGTATAGCGGGGGGGCTCCTCCCATTC. The genes are TRBV5-5 and TRBJ2-7; 11 nucleotides line up with TRBD2. Germline CDR1 and CDR2: SGHKS and YYEKEE (reference sequence). The CDR3 has 14 residues.

The table lists this clonotype with many counts. This chain joins TRBV2 and TRBJ1-2; a weak D match, TRBD1 (5 bases). This CDR3 is 15 amino acids long. Trimming cost V 8 bases and J 4 bases, with 20 bases left between them. Germline V gives CDR1 SNHLY, CDR2 FYNNEI. The CDR3 spells CASGVPSEGLYGYTF. The CDR3 DNA follows: TGTGCCAGCGGAGTGCCCTCCGAGGGGCTCTATGGCTACACCTTC.

This clonotype was counted ten times or more. One junction end does not reproduce the germline sequence, and a read error may be involved. The chain recombines TRBV5-5 with TRBJ1-1, with D possibly matching TRBD1 (5 bases). Germline V gene data show CDR1 as SGHKS and CDR2 as YYEKEE (reference sequence). The CDR3 has 14 amino acids. The CDR3 here is CASTLGGGDTEAFF. CDR3 nucleotide sequence: TGTGCCAGCACCTTGGGGGGAGGGGACACTGAAGCTTTCTTT.

Ten or more counts support this clonotype. The genes are TRBV4-1 and TRBJ2-2, with 7 bases aligning to TRBD1. From germline, CDR1 is MGHRA and CDR2 YSYEKL. Losses at the gene ends were 3 bases for V and 7 bases for J; bases not matched to a gene: 5. CDR3 length: 14 residues. CDR3: CASSHPGQVGELFF. CDR3 sequence (DNA): TGCGCCAGCAGCCACCCCGGACAGGTCGGGGAGCTGTTTTTT.

In this sample, this clonotype turned up many times. V usage is TRBV5-5 and J usage is TRBJ2-1, with D possibly matching TRBD1 (5 bases). The CDR3 contains 14 residues. Per germline, CDR1 SGHKS and CDR2 YYEKEE (reference sequence). Trimming took 4 bases from V and 5 from J, leaving 13 bases between them. The CDR3 loop reads CASSLLDTNNEQFF. The CDR3, as DNA: TGTGCCAGCAGCCTGCTGGACACTAACAATGAGCAGTTCTTC.

At least ten counts were recorded for this clonotype. The J gene is TRBJ1-1, the V gene TRBV5-1, with a possible D match to TRBD1 (5 bases). Germline V lookup: CDR1 SGHRS, CDR2 YFSETQ. V gave up 3 bases and J gave up 4 bases, with 16 bases separating them. There are 15 residues in the CDR3. CDR3 DNA: TGCGCCAGCAGCTCAACCGGGGGTGAGGGCACTGAAGCTTTCTTT. The encoded protein is CASSSTGGEGTEAFF. Variable domain in full (rest from reference TRBV5-1 and TRBJ1-1): KAGVTQTPRYLIKTRGQQVTLSCSPISGHRSVSWYQQTPGQGLQFLFEYFSETQRNKGNFPGRFSGRQFSNSRSEMNVSTLELGDSALYLCASSSTGGEGTEAFFGQGTRLTVV.

This clonotype was found many times. CDR3 protein: CASSALRGPGTEAFF. The CDR3 DNA reads as TGTGCCAGCAGCGCGCTTAGGGGGCCGGGAACTGAAGCTTTCTTT. The chain carries TRBV5-4 and TRBJ1-1; 7 nucleotides match TRBD1. CDR1 SGHNT and CDR2 YYREEE come from the germline V gene (reference sequence). This CDR3 contains 15 residues. The V segment lost 4 bases and the J segment 5 bases; nucleotides outside the gene matches: 11.

This clonotype was seen many times. This CDR3 reads CASSLAQGGTEAFF. The CDR3 DNA reads as TGCGCCAGCAGCTTGGCACAGGGCGGCACTGAAGCTTTCTTT. The V and J genes are TRBV5-1 and TRBJ1-1; D is perhaps TRBD1 (6 bases). The CDR3 contains 14 residues. Germline CDR1 SGHRS, CDR2 YFSETQ. Trimming stripped 0 bases from V and 4 bases from J, with 10 bases between.